The rows below give T cell receptor beta chains drawn from one sample of a study of T-cell reconstitution after alpha-beta-depleted transplantation in children. TCRdb used MiXCR to reprocess the PCR reads, holding one entry per CDR3 protein. The sample has some 340,000 distinct CDR3 sequences, about 9.4% seen once. The sample in question was PBMCs from the stem cell graft donor, obtained from the stem cell graft. The receptors were sampled from a human donor who donated a stem cell graft to a child with acute lymphoblastic leukemia. The CDR3 runs from the conserved cysteine through the conserved F or W. A D gene is named only where the DNA matches it firmly. Size is omitted from some rows. Given values are once, few, many or a class for expanded clones.

j_call: TRBJ2-1; v_call: TRBV20-1; d_call: -; cdr3_length: 12; clone_size: -; cdr3_aa: CSAERDKPEQFF; cdr3_nt: TGCAGTGCCGAACGGGACAAACCTGAGCAGTTCTTC
j_call: TRBJ2-3; v_call: TRBV5-5; d_call: -; cdr3_length: 13; clone_size: many; cdr3_aa: CASRPGVADTQYF; cdr3_nt: TGTGCCAGCCGACCTGGGGTGGCAGATACGCAGTATTTT
j_call: TRBJ2-7; v_call: TRBV7-2; d_call: TRBD1; cdr3_length: 14; clone_size: -; cdr3_aa: CASSLLDRSNEQYF; cdr3_nt: TGTGCCAGCAGCTTGCTGGACAGGAGCAACGAGCAGTACTTC
j_call: TRBJ2-1; v_call: TRBV9; d_call: TRBD1; cdr3_length: 16; clone_size: few; cdr3_aa: CASSAPWDSPNNEQFF; cdr3_nt: TGTGCCAGCAGCGCCCCATGGGACAGCCCGAACAATGAGCAGTTCTTC
j_call: TRBJ2-7; v_call: TRBV30; d_call: -; cdr3_length: 14; clone_size: -; cdr3_aa: CAWNRDGVSYEQYF; cdr3_nt: TGTGCCTGGAACCGGGACGGAGTCTCCTACGAGCAGTACTTC
j_call: TRBJ1-2; v_call: TRBV12-3/TRBV12-4; d_call: TRBD1; cdr3_length: 14; clone_size: few; cdr3_aa: CASRLLDRDYGYTF; cdr3_nt: TGTGCCAGCAGACTATTGGACAGGGACTATGGCTACACCTTC
j_call: TRBJ2-2; v_call: TRBV9; d_call: -; cdr3_length: 16; clone_size: few; cdr3_aa: CASSVAGTQNTGELFF; cdr3_nt: TGTGCCAGCAGCGTAGCGGGGACACAGAACACCGGGGAGCTGTTTTTT
j_call: TRBJ2-7; v_call: TRBV28; d_call: TRBD2; cdr3_length: 17; clone_size: -; cdr3_aa: CASSFGRDGTSAYEQYF; cdr3_nt: TGTGCCAGCAGTTTCGGTCGCGACGGGACTAGTGCTTACGAGCAGTACTTC
j_call: TRBJ2-3; v_call: TRBV5-1; d_call: TRBD2; cdr3_length: 15; clone_size: few; cdr3_aa: CASSRDSGIGDTQYF; cdr3_nt: TGCGCCAGCAGTAGGGATAGCGGGATTGGAGATACGCAGTATTTT
j_call: TRBJ1-3; v_call: TRBV7-8; d_call: -; cdr3_length: 16; clone_size: many; cdr3_aa: CASSAYRVTSGNTIYF; cdr3_nt: TGTGCCAGCAGCGCATACAGGGTCACGTCTGGAAACACCATATATTTT
j_call: TRBJ2-7; v_call: TRBV28; d_call: -; cdr3_length: 15; clone_size: many; cdr3_aa: CASSFRGPTTYEQYF; cdr3_nt: TGTGCCAGCAGTTTTCGGGGTCCTACAACCTACGAGCAGTACTTC
j_call: TRBJ2-2; v_call: TRBV30; d_call: -; cdr3_length: 13; clone_size: -; cdr3_aa: CAWSLSNTGELFF; cdr3_nt: TGTGCCTGGAGTCTCTCGAACACCGGGGAGCTGTTTTTT